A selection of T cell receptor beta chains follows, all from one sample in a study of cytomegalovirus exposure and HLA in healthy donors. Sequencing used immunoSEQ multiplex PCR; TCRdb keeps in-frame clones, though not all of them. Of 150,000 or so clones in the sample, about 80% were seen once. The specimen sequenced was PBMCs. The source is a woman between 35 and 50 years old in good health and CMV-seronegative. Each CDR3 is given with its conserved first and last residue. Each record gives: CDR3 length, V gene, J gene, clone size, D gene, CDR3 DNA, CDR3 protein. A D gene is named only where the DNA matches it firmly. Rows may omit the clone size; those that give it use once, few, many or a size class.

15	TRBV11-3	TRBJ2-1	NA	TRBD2	TGTGCCAGCAGCTACCGACTAGCGGGGGGGCAAGAGCAGTTCTTC	CASSYRLAGGQEQFF
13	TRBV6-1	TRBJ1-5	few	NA	TGTGCCAGCATGCAGGGCACAATCTGGCCCCAGCATTTT	CASMQGTIWPQHF
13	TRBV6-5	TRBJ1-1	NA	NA	TGTGCCAGCAGTTACTCAGGGGGAACTGAAGCTTTCTTT	CASSYSGGTEAFF
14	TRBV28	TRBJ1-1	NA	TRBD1	TGTGCCGCGGACCGCCGACAGGGGGCCCCTGAAGCTTTCTTT	CAADRRQGAPEAFF
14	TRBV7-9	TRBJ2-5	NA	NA	TGTGCCAGCAGTGTCAGGACCGAAGGGGGGACCCAGTACTTC	CASSVRTEGGTQYF
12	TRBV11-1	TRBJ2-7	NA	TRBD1	TGTGCCAGCAGCGCAGGGGGCTACGAGCAGTACTTC	CASSAGGYEQYF
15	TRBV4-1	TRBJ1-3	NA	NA	TGCGCCAGCAGCCAATTACTGGTTTCTGGAAACACCATATATTTT	CASSQLLVSGNTIYF
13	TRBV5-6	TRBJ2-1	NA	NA	TGTGCCAGCAGCTTTCTCGGGGTTAGTGAGCAGTTCTTC	CASSFLGVSEQFF
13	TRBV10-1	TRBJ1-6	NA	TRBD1	TGCGCCAGCAGTGCAGGGGGAGATTCACCCCTCCACTTT	CASSAGGDSPLHF
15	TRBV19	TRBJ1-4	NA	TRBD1	TGTGCCAGTGCTCACGCCGGGACAGCCGATGAAAAACTGTTTTTT	CASAHAGTADEKLFF
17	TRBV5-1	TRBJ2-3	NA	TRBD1	TGCGCCAGCAGCTTGGCCCTCCGAGGGGGCGAGCGAAATACGCAGTATTTT	CASSLALRGGERNTQYF
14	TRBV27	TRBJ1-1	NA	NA	TGTGCCAGCAGTCCAATCGTGGGGGCCACTGAAGCTTTCTTT	CASSPIVGATEAFF
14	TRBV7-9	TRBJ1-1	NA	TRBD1	TGTGCCAGCAGCCTACAGGGGGGGAACACTGAAGCTTTCTTT	CASSLQGGNTEAFF
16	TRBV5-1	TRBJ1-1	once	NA	TGCGCCAGCAGCTTGGAACCGGGACAAGTGAACACTGAAGCTTTCTTT	CASSLEPGQVNTEAFF
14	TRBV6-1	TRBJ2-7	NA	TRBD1	TGTGCCAGCAGTGAAGCTCGGACAGGCTACGAGCAGTACTTC	CASSEARTGYEQYF
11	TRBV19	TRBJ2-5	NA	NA	TGTGCCAGTAGTGTCGGAGAGACCCAGTACTTC	CASSVGETQYF
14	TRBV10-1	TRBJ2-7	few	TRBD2	TGCGCCAGCAGTCCTAGCGGGTCACCTTACGAGCAGTACTTC	CASSPSGSPYEQYF
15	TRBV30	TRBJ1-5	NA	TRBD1	TGTGCCTGGAGTGGCCGGGCAGGGGGTTCTCAGCCCCAGCATTTT	CAWSGRAGGSQPQHF
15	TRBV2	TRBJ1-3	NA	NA	TGTGCCAGCACCCAGGAGGGAAGCTCTGGAAACACCATATATTTT	CASTQEGSSGNTIYF
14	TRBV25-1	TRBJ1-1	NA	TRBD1	TGTGCCAGCAGTGGTCCGGGACAGCACACTGAAGCTTTCTTT	CASSGPGQHTEAFF
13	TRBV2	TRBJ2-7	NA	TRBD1	TGTGCCAGAACACAGGGGCCTGGGTACGAGCAGTACTTC	CARTQGPGYEQYF
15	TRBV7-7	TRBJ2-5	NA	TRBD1	TGTGCTAGCAGCCTGGGGGACAGGCCCCAAGAGACCCAGTACTTC	CASSLGDRPQETQYF
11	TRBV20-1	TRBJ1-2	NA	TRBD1	TGCAGTGCTACGACAGGGAATGGCTACACCTTC	CSATTGNGYTF
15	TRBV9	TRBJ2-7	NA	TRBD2	TGTGCCAGCAGCGCGGGGGGGACCGGGGGTCTCGAGCAGTACTTC	CASSAGGTGGLEQYF
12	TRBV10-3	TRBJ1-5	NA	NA	TGTGCCACCACCGACAGAAATCAGCCCCAGCATTTT	CATTDRNQPQHF
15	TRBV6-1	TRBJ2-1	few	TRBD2	TGTGCCAGCAGTGAAATAGCGGGAGCAAGCAATGAGCAGTTCTTC	CASSEIAGASNEQFF
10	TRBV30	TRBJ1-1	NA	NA	TGTGCCTGGAATACAGGCGTAGCTTTCTTT	CAWNTGVAFF
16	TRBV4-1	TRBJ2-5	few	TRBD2	TGCGCCAGCAGCCAAGATAGGACTAGCGGGGGGGAGACCCAGTACTTC	CASSQDRTSGGETQYF
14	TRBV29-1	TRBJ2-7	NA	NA	TGCAGCGTTGAGACAGGCTGGGCGCGGGACGAGCAGTACTTC	CSVETGWARDEQYF
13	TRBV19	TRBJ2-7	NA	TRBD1	TGTGCCAGTAGGGAACCAGGGGGCGGTGTGCAGTACTTC	CASREPGGGVQYF
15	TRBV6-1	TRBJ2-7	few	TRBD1	TGTGCCAGCAGTTTTTCTCGGACAGGGAGGTACGAGCAGTACTTC	CASSFSRTGRYEQYF
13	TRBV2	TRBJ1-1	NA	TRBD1	TGTGCCAGCAGGGGGACAGAGAACACTGAAGCTTTCTTT	CASRGTENTEAFF
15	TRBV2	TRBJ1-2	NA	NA	TGTGCCAGCAGTGAAGCGGTCAGGGATGGTGGTGGCTACACCTTC	CASSEAVRDGGGYTF
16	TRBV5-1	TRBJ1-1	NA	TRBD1	TGCGCCAGCAGCCTCCAGGGGACAGGGATGGGCACTGAAGCTTTCTTT	CASSLQGTGMGTEAFF
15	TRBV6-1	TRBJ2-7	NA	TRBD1	TGTGCCAGCATGAGGAGGGCAGGGGGCGACTACGAGCAGTACTTC	CASMRRAGGDYEQYF
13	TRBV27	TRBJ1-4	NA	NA	TGTGCCAGCAGTTTTGAGTTTAATGAAAAACTGTTTTTT	CASSFEFNEKLFF
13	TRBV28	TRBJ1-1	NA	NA	TGTGCCAGCAGTGCCGGGGATGGGACTGAAGCTTTCTTT	CASSAGDGTEAFF
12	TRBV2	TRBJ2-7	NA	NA	TGTGCCAGCAGTCCCCAGGTATACGAGCAGTACTTC	CASSPQVYEQYF
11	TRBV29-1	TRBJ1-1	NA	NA	TGCAGCGTTGAAGCCGTCACTGAAGCTTTCTTT	CSVEAVTEAFF
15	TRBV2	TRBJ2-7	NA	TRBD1	TGTGCCAGCAGACAGGGGGCTGAACAAATCTACGAGCAGTACTTC	CASRQGAEQIYEQYF
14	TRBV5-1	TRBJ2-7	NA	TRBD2	TGCGCCAGCAGCCCCGGGGAGGGAGGGGACGAGCAGTACTTC	CASSPGEGGDEQYF